This T cell receptor (beta chain) was retrieved from a study of shared clonotypes between healthy human individuals. Findings of the study overall: An anticipated effect of sequencing depth on clonotype sharing among donors was recognized.

This clone was seen only once. No antigen is known for it. From germline, CDR1 is SEHNR and CDR2 FQNEAQ (reference sequence). The V and J ends lost 6 bases and 8 bases respectively, with 11 bases between them. The CDR3 spans 12 residues. Sequencing used immunoSEQ multiplex PCR; TCRdb keeps in-frame clones, though not all of them. Seen here are approximately 1.9 million clones, 93% observed once, and the top ten hold about 1.7%. Naivety among CD8 cells was defined by CD45RO negativity and positive CCR7 selection, thereby excluding terminally differentiated effector memory CD45RA+ cells. The chain recombines TRBV7-9 with TRBJ2-1; D remains unclear. This clonotype originated in a man between 18 and 29 years old in good health. Some clones in this sample may be carry-over from other donors' samples. The source material was naive CD8+ T cells from PBMCs. Here the CDR3 DNA reads TGTGCCAGCAGTTTTAGTGGACATGAGCAGTTCTTC. It is translated as CASSFSGHEQFF.